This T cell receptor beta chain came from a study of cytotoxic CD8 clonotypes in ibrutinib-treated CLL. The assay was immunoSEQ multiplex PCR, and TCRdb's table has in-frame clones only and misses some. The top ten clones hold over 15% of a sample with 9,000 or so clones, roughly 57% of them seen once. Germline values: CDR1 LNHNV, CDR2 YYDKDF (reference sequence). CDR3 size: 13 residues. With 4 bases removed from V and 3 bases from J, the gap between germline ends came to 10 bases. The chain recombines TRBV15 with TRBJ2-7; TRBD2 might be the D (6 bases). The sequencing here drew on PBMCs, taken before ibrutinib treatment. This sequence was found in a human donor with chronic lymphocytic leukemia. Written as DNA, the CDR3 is TGTGCCACCAGCAAAGTAGCGGACTACGAGCAGTACTTC. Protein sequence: CATSKVADYEQYF. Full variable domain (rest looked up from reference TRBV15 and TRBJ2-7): DAMVIQNPRYQVTQFGKPVTLSCSQTLNHNVMYWYQQKSSQAPKLLFHYYDKDFNNEADTPDNFQSRRPNTSFCFLDIRSPGLGDTAMYLCATSKVADYEQYFGPGTRLTVT.